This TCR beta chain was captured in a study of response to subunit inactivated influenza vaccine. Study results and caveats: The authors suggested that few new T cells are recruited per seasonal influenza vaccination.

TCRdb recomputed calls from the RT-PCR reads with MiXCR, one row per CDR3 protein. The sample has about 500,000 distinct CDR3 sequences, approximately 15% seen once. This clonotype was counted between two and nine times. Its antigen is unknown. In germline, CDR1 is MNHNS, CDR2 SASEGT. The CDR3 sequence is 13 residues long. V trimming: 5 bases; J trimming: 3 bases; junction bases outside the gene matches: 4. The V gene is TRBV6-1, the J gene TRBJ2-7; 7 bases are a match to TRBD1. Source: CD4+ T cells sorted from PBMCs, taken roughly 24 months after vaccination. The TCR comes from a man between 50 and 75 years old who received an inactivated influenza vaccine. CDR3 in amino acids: CASSRQGYYEQYF. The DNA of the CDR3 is TGTGCCAGCAGTAGACAGGGCTACTACGAGCAGTACTTC.